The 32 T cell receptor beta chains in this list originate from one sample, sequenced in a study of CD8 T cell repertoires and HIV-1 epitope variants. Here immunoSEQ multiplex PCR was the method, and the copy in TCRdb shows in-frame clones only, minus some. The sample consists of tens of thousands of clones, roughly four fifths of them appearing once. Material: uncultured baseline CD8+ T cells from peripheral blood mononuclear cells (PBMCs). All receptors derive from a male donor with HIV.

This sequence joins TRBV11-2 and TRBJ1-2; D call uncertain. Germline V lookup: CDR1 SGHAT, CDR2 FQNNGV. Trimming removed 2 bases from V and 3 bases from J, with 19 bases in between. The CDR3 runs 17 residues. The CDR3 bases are TGTGCCAGCAGCTTATCCGGCGGGGAACGAGGTGACTATGGCTACACCTTC. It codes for CASSLSGGERGDYGYTF. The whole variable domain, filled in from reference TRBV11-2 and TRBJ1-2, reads EAGVAQSPRYKIIEKRQSVAFWCNPISGHATLYWYQQILGQGPKLLIQFQNNGVVDDSQLPKDRFSAERLKGVDSTLKIQPAKLEDSAVYLCASSLSGGERGDYGYTFGSGTRLTVV.

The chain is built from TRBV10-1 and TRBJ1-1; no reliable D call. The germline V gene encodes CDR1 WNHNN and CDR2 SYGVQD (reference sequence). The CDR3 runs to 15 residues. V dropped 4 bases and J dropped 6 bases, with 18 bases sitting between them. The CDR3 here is CASSVWRAQHSEAFF. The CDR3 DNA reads TGCGCCAGCAGTGTGTGGCGGGCCCAACATTCTGAAGCTTTCTTT.

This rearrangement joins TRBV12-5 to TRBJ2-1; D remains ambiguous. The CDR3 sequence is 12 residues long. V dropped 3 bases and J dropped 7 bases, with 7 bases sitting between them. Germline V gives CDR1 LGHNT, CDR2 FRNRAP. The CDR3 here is CASGLDGNEQFF. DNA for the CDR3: TGTGCTAGTGGTTTAGATGGGAATGAGCAGTTCTTC.

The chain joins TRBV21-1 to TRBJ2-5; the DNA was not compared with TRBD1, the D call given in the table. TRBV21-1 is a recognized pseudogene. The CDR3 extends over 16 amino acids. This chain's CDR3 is CASSKASGQGEETQYF. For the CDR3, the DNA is TGTGCCAGCAGCAAAGCTTCCGGACAGGGAGAAGAGACCCAGTACTTC.

CDR3 region: CASRARGHLEQYF. As DNA, the CDR3 is TGTGCCAGCAGAGCTAGGGGGCATCTCGAGCAGTACTTC. This chain uses TRBV7-2 with TRBJ2-7; 7 positions match TRBD1. The V segment lost 6 bases and the J segment 6 bases; nucleotides outside the gene matches: 8. Per the germline V gene, CDR1 is SGHTA and CDR2 is FQGNSA. The CDR3 contains 13 residues.

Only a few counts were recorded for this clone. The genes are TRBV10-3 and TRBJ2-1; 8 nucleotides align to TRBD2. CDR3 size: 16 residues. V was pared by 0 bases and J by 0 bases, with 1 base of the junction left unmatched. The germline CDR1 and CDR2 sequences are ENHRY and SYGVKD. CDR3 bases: TGTGCCATCAGTGAGTCTAGCGGGATCTCCTACAATGAGCAGTTCTTC. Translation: CAISESSGISYNEQFF.

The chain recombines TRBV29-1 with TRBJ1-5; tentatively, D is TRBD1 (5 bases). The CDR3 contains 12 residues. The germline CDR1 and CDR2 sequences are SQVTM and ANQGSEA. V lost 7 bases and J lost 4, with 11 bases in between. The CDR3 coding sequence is TGCAGCGCAGGGTCAGAGAATCAGCCCCAGCATTTT. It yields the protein CSAGSENQPQHF.

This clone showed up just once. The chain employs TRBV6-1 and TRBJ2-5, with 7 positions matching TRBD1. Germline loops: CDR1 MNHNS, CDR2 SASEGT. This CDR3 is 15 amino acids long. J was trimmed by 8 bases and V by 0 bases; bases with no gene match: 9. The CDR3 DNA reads TGTGCCAGCAGTGAAGCGAGGGGGCGCTTAAACACCCAGTACTTC. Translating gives CASSEARGRLNTQYF.

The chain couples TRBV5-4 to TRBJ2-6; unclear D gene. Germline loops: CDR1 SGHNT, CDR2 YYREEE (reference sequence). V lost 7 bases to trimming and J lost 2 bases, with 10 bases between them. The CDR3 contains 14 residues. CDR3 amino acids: CASFGSPGANVLTF. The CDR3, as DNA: TGTGCCAGCTTTGGGTCCCCTGGGGCCAACGTCCTGACTTTC.

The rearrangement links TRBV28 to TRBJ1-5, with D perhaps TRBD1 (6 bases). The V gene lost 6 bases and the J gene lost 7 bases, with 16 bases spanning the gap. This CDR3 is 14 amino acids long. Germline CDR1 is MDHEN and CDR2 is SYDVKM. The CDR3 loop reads CASSLQGQGQPQHF. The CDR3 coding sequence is TGTGCCAGCAGCCTACAGGGCCAGGGGCAGCCCCAGCATTTT.

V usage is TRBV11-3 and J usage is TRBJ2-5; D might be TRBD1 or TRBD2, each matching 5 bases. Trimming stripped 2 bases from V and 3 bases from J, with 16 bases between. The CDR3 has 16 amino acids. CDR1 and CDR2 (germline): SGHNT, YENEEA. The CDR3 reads CASSLWDGAHKETQYF. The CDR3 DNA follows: TGTGCCAGCAGCTTATGGGACGGTGCCCACAAAGAGACCCAGTACTTC.

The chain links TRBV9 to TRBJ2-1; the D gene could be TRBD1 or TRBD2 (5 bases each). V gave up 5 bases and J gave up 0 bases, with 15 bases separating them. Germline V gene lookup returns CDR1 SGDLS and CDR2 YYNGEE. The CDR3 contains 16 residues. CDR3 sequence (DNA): TGTGCCAGCAGTGGGGGAGCGTTCAGCTCCTACAATGAGCAGTTCTTC. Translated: CASSGGAFSSYNEQFF. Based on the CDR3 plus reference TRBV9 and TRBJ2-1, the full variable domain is DSGVTQTPKHLITATGQRVTLRCSPRSGDLSVYWYQQSLDQGLQFLIQYYNGEERAKGNILERFSAQQFPDLHSELNLSSLELGDSALYFCASSGGAFSSYNEQFFGPGTRLTVL.

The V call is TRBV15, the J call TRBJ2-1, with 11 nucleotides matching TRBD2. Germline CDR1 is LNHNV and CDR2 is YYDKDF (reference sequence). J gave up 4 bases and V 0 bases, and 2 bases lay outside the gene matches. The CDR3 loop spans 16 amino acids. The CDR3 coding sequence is TGTGCCACCAGCAGAGACCGGACTAGCGGGTACAATGAGCAGTTCTTC. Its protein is CATSRDRTSGYNEQFF.

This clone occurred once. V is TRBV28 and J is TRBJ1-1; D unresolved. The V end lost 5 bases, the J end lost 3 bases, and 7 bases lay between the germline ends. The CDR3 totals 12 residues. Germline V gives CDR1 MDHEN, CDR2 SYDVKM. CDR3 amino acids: CASSPYYTEAFF. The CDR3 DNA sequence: TGTGCCAGCAGTCCCTATTACACTGAAGCTTTCTTT. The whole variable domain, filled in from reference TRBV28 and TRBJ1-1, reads DVKVTQSSRYLVKRTGEKVFLECVQDMDHENMFWYRQDPGLGLRLIYFSYDVKMKEKGDIPEGYSVSREKKERFSLILESASTNQTSMYLCASSPYYTEAFFGQGTRLTVV.

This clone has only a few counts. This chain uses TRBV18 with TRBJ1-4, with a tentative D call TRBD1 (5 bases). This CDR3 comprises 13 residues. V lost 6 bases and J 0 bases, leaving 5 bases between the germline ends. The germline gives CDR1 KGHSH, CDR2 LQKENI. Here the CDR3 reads CASSTATNEKLFF. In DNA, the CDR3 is TGTGCCAGCTCGACAGCAACTAATGAAAAACTGTTTTTT.

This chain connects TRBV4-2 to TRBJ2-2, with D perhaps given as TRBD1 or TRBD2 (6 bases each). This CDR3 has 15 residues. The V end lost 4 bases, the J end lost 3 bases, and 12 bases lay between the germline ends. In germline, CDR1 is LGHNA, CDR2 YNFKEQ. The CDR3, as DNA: TGTGCCAGCAGCCGCTGGGGGGCTGACACCGGGGAGCTGTTTTTT. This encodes CASSRWGADTGELFF.

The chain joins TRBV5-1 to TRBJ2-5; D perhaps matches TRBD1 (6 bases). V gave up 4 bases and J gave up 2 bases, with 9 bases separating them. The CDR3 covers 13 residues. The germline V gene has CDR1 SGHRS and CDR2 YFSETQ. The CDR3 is CASSRTAQETQYF. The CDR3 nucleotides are TGCGCCAGCAGCCGGACAGCTCAAGAGACCCAGTACTTC.

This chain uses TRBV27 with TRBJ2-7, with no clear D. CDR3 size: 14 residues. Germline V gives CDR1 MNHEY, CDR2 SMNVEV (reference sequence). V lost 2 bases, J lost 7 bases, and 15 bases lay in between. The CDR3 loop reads CASSLGRFLREQYF. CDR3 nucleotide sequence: TGTGCCAGCAGTTTAGGGCGGTTCTTAAGAGAGCAGTACTTC.

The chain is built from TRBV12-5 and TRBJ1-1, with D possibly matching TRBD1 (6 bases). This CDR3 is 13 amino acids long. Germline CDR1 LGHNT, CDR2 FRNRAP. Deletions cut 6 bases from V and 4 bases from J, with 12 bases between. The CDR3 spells CASGRTVGTEAFF. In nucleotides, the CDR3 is TGTGCTAGTGGCCGGACAGTGGGCACTGAAGCTTTCTTT.

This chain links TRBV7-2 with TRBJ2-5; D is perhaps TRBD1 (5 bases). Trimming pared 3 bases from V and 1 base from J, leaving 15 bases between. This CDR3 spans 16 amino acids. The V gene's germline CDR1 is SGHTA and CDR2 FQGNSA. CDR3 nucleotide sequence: TGTGCCAGCAGCTTCCAGATCAGACAGCCCCAAGAGACCCAGTACTTC. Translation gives CASSFQIRQPQETQYF.

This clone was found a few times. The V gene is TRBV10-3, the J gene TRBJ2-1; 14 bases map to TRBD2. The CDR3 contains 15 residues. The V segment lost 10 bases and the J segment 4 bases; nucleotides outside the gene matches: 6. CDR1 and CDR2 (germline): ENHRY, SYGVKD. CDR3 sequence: CATAGTSGGYNEQFF. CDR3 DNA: TGTGCCACCGCCGGGACTAGCGGGGGATACAATGAGCAGTTCTTC.

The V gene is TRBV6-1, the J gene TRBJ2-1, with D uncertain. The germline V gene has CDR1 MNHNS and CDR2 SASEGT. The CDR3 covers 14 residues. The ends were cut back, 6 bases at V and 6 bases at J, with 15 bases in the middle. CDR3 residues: CASRATLSVNEQFF. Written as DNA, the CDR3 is TGTGCCAGCAGGGCCACGCTATCGGTCAATGAGCAGTTCTTC.

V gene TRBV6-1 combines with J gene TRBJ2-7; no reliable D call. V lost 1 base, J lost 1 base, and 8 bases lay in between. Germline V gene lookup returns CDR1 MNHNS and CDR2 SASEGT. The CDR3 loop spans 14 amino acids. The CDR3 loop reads CASSEVVTSYEQYF. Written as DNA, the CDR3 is TGTGCCAGCAGTGAAGTGGTCACTTCCTACGAGCAGTACTTC.

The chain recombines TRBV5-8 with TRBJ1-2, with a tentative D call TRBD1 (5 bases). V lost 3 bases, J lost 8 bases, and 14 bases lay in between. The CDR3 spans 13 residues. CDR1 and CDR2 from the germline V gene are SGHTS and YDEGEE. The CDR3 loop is CASSSRGSQGYTF. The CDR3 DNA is TGTGCCAGCAGCTCGCGGGGCTCACAGGGCTACACCTTC.

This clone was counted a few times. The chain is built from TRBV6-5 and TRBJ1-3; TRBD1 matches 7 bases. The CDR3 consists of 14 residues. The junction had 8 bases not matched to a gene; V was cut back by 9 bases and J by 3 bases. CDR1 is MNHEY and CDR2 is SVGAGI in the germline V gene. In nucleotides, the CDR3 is TGTGCCAGTTGGGAGGGGGCAAGTGGAAACACCATATATTTT. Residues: CASWEGASGNTIYF.

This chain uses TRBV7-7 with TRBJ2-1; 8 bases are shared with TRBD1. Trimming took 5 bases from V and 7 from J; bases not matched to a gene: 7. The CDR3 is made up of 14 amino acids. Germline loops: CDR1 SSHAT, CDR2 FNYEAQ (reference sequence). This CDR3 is CASSLDRVGNEQFF. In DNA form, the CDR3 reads TGTGCCAGCAGCCTGGACAGGGTGGGGAATGAGCAGTTCTTC.

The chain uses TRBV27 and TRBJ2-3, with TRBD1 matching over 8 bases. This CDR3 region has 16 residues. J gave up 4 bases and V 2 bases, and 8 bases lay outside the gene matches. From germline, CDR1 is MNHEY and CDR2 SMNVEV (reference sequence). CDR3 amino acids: CASSLQGARGPDTQYF. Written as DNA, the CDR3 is TGTGCCAGCAGTTTACAGGGGGCGAGGGGACCAGATACGCAGTATTTT.

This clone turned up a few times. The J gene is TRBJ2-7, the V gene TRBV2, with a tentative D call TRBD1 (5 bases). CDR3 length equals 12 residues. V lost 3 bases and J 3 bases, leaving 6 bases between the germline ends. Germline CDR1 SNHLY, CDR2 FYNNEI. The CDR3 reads CASSEDNYEQYF. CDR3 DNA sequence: TGTGCCAGCAGTGAGGACAACTACGAGCAGTACTTC.

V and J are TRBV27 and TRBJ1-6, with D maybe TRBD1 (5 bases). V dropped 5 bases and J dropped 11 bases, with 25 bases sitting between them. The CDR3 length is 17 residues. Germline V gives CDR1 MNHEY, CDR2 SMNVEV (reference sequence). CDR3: CASSISPVGGFRAPLHF. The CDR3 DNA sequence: TGTGCCAGCAGTATCTCTCCGGTCGGGGGATTTAGGGCACCCCTCCACTTT.

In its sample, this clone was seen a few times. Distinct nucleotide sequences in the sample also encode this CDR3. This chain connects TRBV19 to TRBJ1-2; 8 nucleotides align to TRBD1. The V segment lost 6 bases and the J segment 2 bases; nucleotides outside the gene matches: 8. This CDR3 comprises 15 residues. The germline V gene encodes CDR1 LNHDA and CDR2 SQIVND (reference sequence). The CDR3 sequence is CASRTDRDNNYGYTF. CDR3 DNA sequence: TGTGCCAGTAGGACGGACAGGGATAACAACTATGGCTACACCTTC.

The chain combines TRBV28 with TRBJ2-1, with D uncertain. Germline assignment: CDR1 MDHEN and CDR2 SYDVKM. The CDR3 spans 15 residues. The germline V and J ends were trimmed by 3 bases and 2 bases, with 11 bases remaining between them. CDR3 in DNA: TGTGCCAGCAGTTTCGAGTTCGAAACCTACAATGAGCAGTTCTTC. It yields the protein CASSFEFETYNEQFF.

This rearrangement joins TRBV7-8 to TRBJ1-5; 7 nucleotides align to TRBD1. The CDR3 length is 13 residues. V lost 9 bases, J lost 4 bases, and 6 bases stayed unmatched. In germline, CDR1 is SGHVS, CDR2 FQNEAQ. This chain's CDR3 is CASGTVDNQPQHF. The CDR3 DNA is TGTGCCAGTGGGACAGTTGATAATCAGCCCCAGCATTTT.